This T cell receptor (beta chain) was observed in a study of cytomegalovirus exposure and HLA in healthy donors (TCRdb year 2017). About the full investigation: According to an earlier analysis of a few hundred of the donors, 150 million to 200 million T cells yielded roughly 110 million unique TCR beta sequences and approximately 300 Gb of sequence data. Around 320 gigabases of sequencing data and some 85 million unique TCR sequences were included in an early release covering 550 to 800 HLA-typed donors. Among the approximately 400 genotyped donors, about 83% belonged to the genetic ancestry cluster associated with self-reported Caucasian donors. The study aimed to test whether cataloging public T cell receptors could reveal signatures of past pathogen exposure. The study profiled the T cell repertoires of fewer than 850 subjects by immunosequencing and related them to cytomegalovirus serostatus. In addition to the first cohort of about 650 subjects, a separate validation cohort of approximately 120 different subjects was used. To predict cytomegalovirus infection status, the study combined high-throughput TCR immunosequencing, statistical association of individual TCRs with disease status, and machine learning. A later analysis re-examined previously published TCR beta repertoires from roughly 720 donors and added high-resolution HLA genotyping to investigate patterns of TCR occurrence. In the later analysis, no new phenotypic data were used to find candidate immune exposures; instead, reliance was placed on TCR beta sequences and their occurrence across donors. To decide whether each TCR beta V gene segment behaved as functional or pseudogenic, an earlier analysis of some 580 of the donors relied on high-throughput TCR beta sequencing. Donor age, sex, ethnicity and CMV serostatus were compiled alongside the repertoire data. In a later genetic analysis, genome-wide SNP genotypes for about 55% of the roughly 670 donors were used, and that subset was treated as a discovery cohort. Every discovery cohort repertoire had been produced on one sequencing platform. Class I and class II HLA loci were covered by the typing at four-digit resolution. Typing coverage varied by locus: roughly 620-630 donors for A, B, C, DRB1 and DQB1; about 520 for DQA1; 600 to 610 for DPA1; roughly 470 for DPB1. A few DR-DQ haplotypes were handled as single units for association and clustering because linkage in the cohort was strong. Across approximately 420 genotyped donors of the cohort, an average of roughly 250,000 unique TCR beta nucleotide sequences per donor were sequenced, and 15% to 20% of those sequences were non-productive.

The cohort consisted of 670 or so healthy bone marrow donors. At the time of sampling, every cohort member was nominally healthy, though immune exposures that went unrecorded were likely present. Of the roughly 630 cohort members, roughly 290 had a positive CMV serostatus and about 350 had a negative one, while no CMV serostatus was recorded for the donor. Every donor gave a peripheral blood sample, and the peripheral blood mononuclear cells from that sample were used for TCR beta sequencing. The Qiagen DNeasy Blood Extraction Kit was used to extract genomic DNA from the blood cell samples. CDR1 and CDR2, looked up from the germline V gene (reference sequence), are GTSNPN and SVGIG. The CDR3 spans 13 residues, from the cysteine through the phenylalanine. Only the CDR3 portion is preserved as DNA: 39 bases, with reading frame beginning at the first base. V loses 0 bases of germline sequence and J loses 1 base, and the interval between the two ends is 6 bases.

Library method: the immunoSEQ multiplex PCR assay. A mixture of 60 forward primers for TCR Vbeta segments and 13 reverse primers for TCR Jbeta segments was used in the multiplex PCR. A multiplex PCR assay on genomic DNA amplified the CDR3 region of rearranged TCR beta genes. The Illumina HiSeq System was used to sequence the amplified TCR beta libraries as 87-base-pair reads. Per the original workflow: A later analysis tallied around 82 million unique TCR beta chains across the 550 to 850 repertoires, and around 10 million of those chains were shared by two or more donors. Raw reads were error-corrected and collapsed into unique sequences by a nearest-neighbor algorithm in which closely related sequences were merged to remove PCR and sequencing errors. CDR3 sequences were aligned to IMGT reference sequences to assign V, D and J gene segments. For a sequence to be retained, a match of at least six nucleotides to both a V gene segment and a J gene segment was required. A rearrangement counted as productive if the CDR3 had no stop codons and remained in frame with V and J, and every other rearrangement counted as non-productive. CDR3 was defined according to IMGT convention as the region running from the second conserved V-encoded cysteine to the conserved J-encoded phenylalanine. The earlier analysis of about 590 of the donors excluded sequences that lacked an unambiguous match to a single V gene segment. In an earlier analysis of approximately 500 of the donors, a V segment was called functional when productive rearrangements were above 56.7%, and segregating when the standard deviation between donors exceeded 5%. A statistical classification framework was developed to diagnose cytomegalovirus status using the catalog of TCR beta chain sequences. In a later analysis, V and J genes were assigned by comparing TCR nucleotide sequences against IMGT/GENE-DB human TR gene sequences. A later analysis assigned CDR3 sequences and most-parsimonious VDJ recombination scenarios with the TCRdist pipeline. A later analysis defined each TCR beta chain by its CDR3 amino acid sequence plus V-gene family, and excluded reads lacking a unique V-gene family. A later analysis removed several hundred highly shared, low-generation-probability nucleotide sequences to deal with suspected cross-contamination and a sequencing artifact. In a later analysis, a clonal expansion index for each public chain was calculated from normalized within-repertoire ranks of inferred template counts. Generation probabilities in a later analysis came from a VDJ recombination model fitted to out-of-frame rearrangements, and those results were checked against IGoR. Hypergeometric tests were used in a later analysis to score TCR-TCR, TCR-HLA and TCR-CMV co-occurrence, with a repertoire-size bias correction applied to the TCR pairs. In a later analysis, false discovery rates were estimated by permuting HLA or CMV assignments 20 times. In a later analysis, co-occurring TCRs were grouped using DBSCAN, with TCRdist sequence similarity added in when clustering inside HLA-allele-positive subsets. Co-occurrence clustering excluded repertoires with fewer than 30,000 or more than 120,000 public chains, plus five with anomalous nucleotide sharing. TCRdb mirrors the immuneACCESS table, restricted to in-frame sequences. Some clones are absent from its copies; in checked studies, under half trace to an unresolved V gene, and the reason for the others is unknown. That table is the source of V, J and clone size, and D and trimming were worked out from the DNA. A total of some 170,000 clones appear in this sample, approximately 72% of them only once. The top ten clonotypes cover over 2% of the sample.

With respect to this clone: Its binding antigen is unknown. No much larger clone exists at a distance of one base, and base qualities are not known.

On the study overall, not on this receptor specifically: A cluster of highly shared sequence variants was judged likely to represent a technical artifact of the sequencing pipeline. A later analysis found that most CMV-associated TCR beta chains appeared HLA-restricted, with HLA associations seemingly driven largely by CMV exposure. The study gave a list of more than 150 TCR beta chains associated with cytomegalovirus. The classifier was reported to diagnose cytomegalovirus status with high specificity and sensitivity in both the original cohort and the validation cohort. In a later genetic analysis, a missense DCLRE1C variant was associated with V-gene and J-gene trimming of TCR beta chains, and the association was replicated in an independent cohort. When HLA alleles, especially DR and DQ, strongly co-occurred, TCR associations were difficult to assign to individual alleles. Compared with the approximately 670-donor mean, donors in an Asian-associated ancestry cluster had fewer N-insertions in productive TCRs, according to a later genetic analysis. The 87-base-pair reads could not distinguish some IMGT-functional V segments, including TRBV6-2 and TRBV6-3, so those segments were excluded. A later analysis associated 15,000 or so TCR beta sequences with specific HLA alleles at a false discovery rate of 0.05. Because HLA typing was missing for some donors at each locus, association tests included only the typed subset. The authors suggested that the approach could potentially be extended to other disease states and immunological phenotypes. In a later analysis, HLA-associated TCR beta chains were found to be more clonally expanded and to have lower generation probabilities than equally common non-associated chains. A further reported finding was that TCR beta sequences accurately predicted the HLA-A and HLA-B alleles for most subjects in the first cohort. In vitro tests confirmed that a few of the cytomegalovirus-associated TCR beta chains recognize cytomegalovirus antigens. Broadly in line with IMGT annotations, most TCR beta V segments showed up in productive rearrangements about 87% or about 30% of the time in an earlier analysis of approximately 640 of the donors. While some public TCRs were present in many individuals, most TCR sequences turned up only very rarely across donors. Sequencing depth was assumed to be roughly uniform across donors in the presence/absence analyses, though that assumption may not hold. Correlated functional status among segregating V segments might be attributable to linkage disequilibrium, but an unknown experimental factor could not be ruled out. Because counts were too low, 15 to 20 rarely observed V segments, including chromosome 9 orphons, were excluded from the earlier analysis of around 590 of the donors. In this cohort, only TCR beta chains were sequenced, and detectable features were limited by the absence of alpha or paired-chain data. In a later analysis, TCR association rates were found to vary across HLA loci, with the most associated TCRs seen for DRB1 alleles and the fewest for HLA-C alleles. CMV serostatus was the only immune exposure information available for the cohort. Several of the top co-occurrence clusters appeared to be linked to parvovirus B19, influenza, CMV and Epstein-Barr virus, according to a later analysis.

The V and J segments used are TRBV30 and TRBJ1-1; no confident D gene assignment can be made. The receptor was derived from a human donor in good health. Sequencing input: PBMCs. The encoded CDR3 is CAWSVLPNTEAFF. Read as DNA, the sequence is TGTGCCTGGAGTGTACTTCCGAACACTGAAGCTTTCTTT.